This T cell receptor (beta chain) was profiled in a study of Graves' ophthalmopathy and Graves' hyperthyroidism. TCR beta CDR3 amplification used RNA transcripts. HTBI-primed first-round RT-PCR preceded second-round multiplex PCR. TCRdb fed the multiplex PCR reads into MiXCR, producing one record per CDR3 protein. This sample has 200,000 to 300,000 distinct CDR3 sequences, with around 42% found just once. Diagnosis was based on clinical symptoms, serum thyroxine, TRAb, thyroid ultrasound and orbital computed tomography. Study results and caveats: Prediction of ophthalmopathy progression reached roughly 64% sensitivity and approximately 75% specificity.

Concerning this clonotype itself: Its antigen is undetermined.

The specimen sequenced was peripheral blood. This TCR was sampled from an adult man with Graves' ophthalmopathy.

CDR3 region: CASSQAVGYGYTF. DNA for the CDR3: TGTGCCAGCAGCCAAGCAGTGGGGTATGGCTACACCTTC. This chain connects TRBV3-1 to TRBJ1-2; no firm D call. CDR3 length: 13 amino acids. Germline V gene lookup returns CDR1 LGHDT and CDR2 YNNKEL (reference sequence). The germline V and J ends were trimmed by 1 base and 5 bases, with 8 bases remaining between them. The variable domain in full, with the rest retrieved from reference TRBV3-1 and TRBJ1-2, is DTAVSQTPKYLVTQMGNDKSIKCEQNLGHDTMYWYKQDSKKFLKIMFSYNNKELIINETVPNRFSPKSPDKAHLNLHINSLELGDSAVYFCASSQAVGYGYTFGSGTRLTVV.